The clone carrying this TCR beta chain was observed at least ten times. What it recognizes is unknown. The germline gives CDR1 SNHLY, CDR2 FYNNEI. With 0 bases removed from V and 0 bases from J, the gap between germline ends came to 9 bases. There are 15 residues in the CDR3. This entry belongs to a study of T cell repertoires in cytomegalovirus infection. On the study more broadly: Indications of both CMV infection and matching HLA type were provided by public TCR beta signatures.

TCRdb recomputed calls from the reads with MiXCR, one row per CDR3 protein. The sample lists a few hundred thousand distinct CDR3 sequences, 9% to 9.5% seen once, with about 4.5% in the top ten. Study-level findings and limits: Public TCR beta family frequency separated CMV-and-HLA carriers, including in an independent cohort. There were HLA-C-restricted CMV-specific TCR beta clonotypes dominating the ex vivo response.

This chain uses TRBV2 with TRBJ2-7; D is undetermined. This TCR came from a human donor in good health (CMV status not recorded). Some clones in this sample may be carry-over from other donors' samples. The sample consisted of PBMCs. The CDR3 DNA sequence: TGTGCCAGCAGTGAAGCAAGTCTAAGCTCCTACGAGCAGTACTTC. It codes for CASSEASLSSYEQYF.